One TCR beta chain is described in this entry. Amplified TCR beta CDR3 regions were obtained using RNA transcripts as template. The first-round RT-PCR employed HTBI primers together with the Qiagen OneStep RT-PCR kit. A multiplex PCR was then performed as the second round. One entry per CDR3 protein, called by TCRdb with MiXCR from the multiplex PCR reads. Among 650,000 to 900,000 distinct CDR3 sequences, roughly 40% were seen once, and the ten largest hold 44%. The data stem from a study of Graves' ophthalmopathy and Graves' hyperthyroidism. This CDR3 contains 12 residues. CDR1 is MGHDK and CDR2 is SYGVNS in the germline V gene. V lost 4 bases to trimming and J lost 3 bases, with 6 bases between them.

The chain employs TRBV25-1 and TRBJ1-2; D gene ambiguous. Input material: peripheral blood. The receptor's source is an adult man with Graves' ophthalmopathy. As DNA, the CDR3 is TGTGCCAGCAGTGTTGCTTACTATGGCTACACCTTC. It codes for CASSVAYYGYTF.